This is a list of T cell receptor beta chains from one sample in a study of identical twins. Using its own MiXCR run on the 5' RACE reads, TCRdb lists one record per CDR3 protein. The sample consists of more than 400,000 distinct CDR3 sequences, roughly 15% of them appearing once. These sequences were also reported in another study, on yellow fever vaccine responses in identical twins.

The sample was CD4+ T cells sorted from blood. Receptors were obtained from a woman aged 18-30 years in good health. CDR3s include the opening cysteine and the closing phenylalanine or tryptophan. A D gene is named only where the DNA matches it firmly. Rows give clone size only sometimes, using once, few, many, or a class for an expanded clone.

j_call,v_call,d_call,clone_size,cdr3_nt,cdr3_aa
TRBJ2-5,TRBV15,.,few,TGTGCCACCAGTTCCTCGAGTCCGGCCCAGTACTTC,CATSSSSPAQYF
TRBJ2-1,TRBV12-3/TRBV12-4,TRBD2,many,TGTGCCAGCAGTTTACGGCTAGCGGGGGACAATGAGCAGTTCTTC,CASSLRLAGDNEQFF
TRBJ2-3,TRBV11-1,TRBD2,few,TGTGCCAGCAGCCGCCCCGGGACTAGCGGGAGAGGGAGTACAGATACGCAGTATTTT,CASSRPGTSGRGSTDTQYF
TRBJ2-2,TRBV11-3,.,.,TGTGCCAGCAGTAGCGCATCAGACACCGGGGAGCTGTTTTTT,CASSSASDTGELFF
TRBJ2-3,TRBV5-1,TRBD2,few,TGCGCCAGCAGCCACAAACCATCCGTAGCGGGAGCCTACACTAGCACAGATACGCAGTATTTT,CASSHKPSVAGAYTSTDTQYF
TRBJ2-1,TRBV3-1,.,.,TGTGCCAGCAGCTGGAGTAGGGTAGGTGAGCAGTTCTTC,CASSWSRVGEQFF
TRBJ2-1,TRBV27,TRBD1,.,TGTGCCAGCAGTCCGGGACAGTTCAGCTCCTACAATGAGCAGTTCTTC,CASSPGQFSSYNEQFF
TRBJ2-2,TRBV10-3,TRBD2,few,TGTGCCATCAGTGCGGCTAGCGGGAGATCCGGGGAGCTGTTTTTT,CAISAASGRSGELFF
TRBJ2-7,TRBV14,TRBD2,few,TGTGCCAGCAGCCAAGATCCTAGCGGGCTCCGGGGTTTATACTTC,CASSQDPSGLRGLYF
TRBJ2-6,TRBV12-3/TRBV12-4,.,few,TGTGCCAGCAGTTTTGCCCAAACTCTATTCTCTGGGGCCAACGTCCTGACTTTC,CASSFAQTLFSGANVLTF
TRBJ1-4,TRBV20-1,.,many,TGCAGTGCTAGAGAAGGCGGCTTGGGGGAAAAACTGTTTTTT,CSAREGGLGEKLFF
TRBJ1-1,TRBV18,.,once,TGTGCCAGCTCACCTGACAGGCGTGGGGTTGAAGCTTTCTTT,CASSPDRRGVEAFF
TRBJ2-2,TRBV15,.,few,TGTGCCACCAGCAGAGATAGGGGGTCCGGGGAGCTGTTTTTT,CATSRDRGSGELFF
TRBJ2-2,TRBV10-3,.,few,TGTGCCATCGGAGCGGGGAACACCGGGGAGCTGTTTTTT,CAIGAGNTGELFF
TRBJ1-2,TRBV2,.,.,TGTGCCAGCAGTGATGGGGACTATGGCTACACCTTC,CASSDGDYGYTF
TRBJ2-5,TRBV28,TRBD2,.,TGTGCCAGCAGCCGCCGACTAGCGGGAGTTCAAGAGACCCAGTACTTC,CASSRRLAGVQETQYF
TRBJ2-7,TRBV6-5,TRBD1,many,TGTGCCAGCAGTTACAACCGGGACAGTTTTCGCTACGAGCAGTACTTC,CASSYNRDSFRYEQYF
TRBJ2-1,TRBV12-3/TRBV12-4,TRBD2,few,TGTGCCAGCAGTTTTAGGAGCGGGGGAAACAATGAGCAGTTCTTC,CASSFRSGGNNEQFF
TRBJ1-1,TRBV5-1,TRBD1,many,TGCGCCAGCAGCTTGGAGCCCCAGGGGGCGGGCACTGAAGCTTTCTTT,CASSLEPQGAGTEAFF
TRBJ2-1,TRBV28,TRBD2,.,TGTGCCAGCAGTCGAGGACTAGAGACGTTCTTC,CASSRGLETFF
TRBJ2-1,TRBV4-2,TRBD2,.,TGTGCCAGCAGCCCGGATTTAGCGGGAGCATCCTACAATGAGCAGTTCTTC,CASSPDLAGASYNEQFF
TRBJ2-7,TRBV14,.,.,TGTGCCAGCAGCCGGGCGACGGCCTACGAGCAGTACTTC,CASSRATAYEQYF
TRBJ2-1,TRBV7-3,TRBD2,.,TGTGCCAGCAGCTTATCGGGAGGGAGGGATGAGCAGTTCTTC,CASSLSGGRDEQFF
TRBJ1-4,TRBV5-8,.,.,TGTGCCAGCAGGCGGGGGACACTTACTAATGAAAAACTGTTTTTT,CASRRGTLTNEKLFF
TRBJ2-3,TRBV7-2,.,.,TGTGCCACCGTCTTCGGTGGGGGTGATACGCAGTATTTT,CATVFGGGDTQYF
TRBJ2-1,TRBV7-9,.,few,TGTGCCAGCAGCTTAGAGGGCGGAGGTTATGGGGAGCAGTTCTTC,CASSLEGGGYGEQFF
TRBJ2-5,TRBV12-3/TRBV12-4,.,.,TGTGCCAGCAGTTTAGGGCCGCAACCCCTTCAAGAGACCCAGTACTTC,CASSLGPQPLQETQYF
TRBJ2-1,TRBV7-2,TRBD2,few,TGTGCCAGCAGCTTATTGCGCCGTGATCCGGGACTAGCGGGAGGGCCCCATTACAATGAGCAGTTCTTC,CASSLLRRDPGLAGGPHYNEQFF
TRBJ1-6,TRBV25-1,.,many,TGTGCCAGCAGTGACCGCGCTACAGGCAATAATTCACCCCTCCACTTT,CASSDRATGNNSPLHF
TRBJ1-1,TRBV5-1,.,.,TGCGCCAGCAGCTTGAAGGGTGGCCAGGGGCCCTATGAAGCTTTCTTT,CASSLKGGQGPYEAFF
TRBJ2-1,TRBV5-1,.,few,TGCGCCAGCAGCTTGCTGGAGAGTGCTGGGGATGAGCAGTTCTTC,CASSLLESAGDEQFF
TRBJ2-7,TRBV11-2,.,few,TGTGCCAGCAGCTTAGATTATGTTTCGGACGAGCAGTACTTC,CASSLDYVSDEQYF
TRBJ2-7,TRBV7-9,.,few,TGTGCCAGCGGAATTTCGGGGGCTGGAGAGCAGTACTTC,CASGISGAGEQYF
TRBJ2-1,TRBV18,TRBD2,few,TGTGCCAGCTCACCACCCGTGACTAGCGGGGGAAACAATGAGCAGTTCTTC,CASSPPVTSGGNNEQFF
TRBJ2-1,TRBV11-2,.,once,TGTGCCAGCAGCTCCGTGGGGAACGATGAGCAGTTCTTC,CASSSVGNDEQFF
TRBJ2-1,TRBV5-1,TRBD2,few,TGCGCCAGCAGCTCACTAGCGGGAGATTGGTCGGGTGAGCAGTTCTTC,CASSSLAGDWSGEQFF
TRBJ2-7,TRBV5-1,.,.,TGCGCCAGCAGCTTGGGACAGGCGGACGAGCAGTACTTC,CASSLGQADEQYF
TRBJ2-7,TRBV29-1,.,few,TGCAGCGTCAAGACCGTTCTGTCCTCCTACGAGCAGTACTTC,CSVKTVLSSYEQYF
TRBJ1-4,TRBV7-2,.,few,TGTGCCAGCAGCTTAAGGAGGACCGGCACTAATGAAAAACTGTTTTTT,CASSLRRTGTNEKLFF
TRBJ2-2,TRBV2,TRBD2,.,TGTGCCAGCAGTGAAGCGGGGCTAGCGGACAACACCGGGGAGCTGTTTTTT,CASSEAGLADNTGELFF
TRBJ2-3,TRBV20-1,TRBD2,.,TGCAGTGCTAATTGGGGGACTAGCGGGAGAGGAGATACGCAGTATTTT,CSANWGTSGRGDTQYF
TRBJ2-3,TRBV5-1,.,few,TGCGCCAGCACCCCGCGACGCGCCGACAGCACAGATACGCAGTATTTT,CASTPRRADSTDTQYF
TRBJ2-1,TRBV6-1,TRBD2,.,TGTGCCAGCAGCCGCCTGGGGCTCGCGGGAGGTACCTATGAGCAGTTCTTC,CASSRLGLAGGTYEQFF
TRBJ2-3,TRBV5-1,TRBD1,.,TGCGCCAGCAGCCTAGGGGACAGACCAGACACAGATACGCAGTATTTT,CASSLGDRPDTDTQYF
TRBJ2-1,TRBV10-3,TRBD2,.,TGTGCCATCAGTCAGCGGGGGAGCTCCTACAATGAGCAGTTCTTC,CAISQRGSSYNEQFF
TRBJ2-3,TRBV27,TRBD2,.,TGTGCCAGCAGTTTAGGGAGCGGGGTCGCAGATACGCAGTATTTT,CASSLGSGVADTQYF
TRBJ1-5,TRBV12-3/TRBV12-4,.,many,TGTGCCAGCAGATTGAACCAAGGCATTCCTGGGAATCAGCCCCAGCATTTT,CASRLNQGIPGNQPQHF
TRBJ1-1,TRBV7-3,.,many,TGTGCCAGCAGCCCATTGCCTGCGGCTGAAGCTTTCTTT,CASSPLPAAEAFF
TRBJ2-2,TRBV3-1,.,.,TGTGCCACCTGCAACAGGGAACGAGGCACCGGGGAGCTGTTTTTT,CATCNRERGTGELFF
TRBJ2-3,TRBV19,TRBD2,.,TGTGCCAGTAGTATGGGACTAGCGGGAGGGCCTCTAGATACGCAGTATTTT,CASSMGLAGGPLDTQYF
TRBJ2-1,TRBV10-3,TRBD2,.,TGTGCCATCAGTGGGCTAACTAGCGGTTCCTACAATGAGCAGTTCTTC,CAISGLTSGSYNEQFF
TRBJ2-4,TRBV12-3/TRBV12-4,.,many,TGTGCCAGCAGTTTATTAGGGAAGGCCAAAAACATTCAGTACTTC,CASSLLGKAKNIQYF